The clone carrying this TCR beta chain has more than one count but fewer than ten. Antigen specificity is unknown. The data are from a study of CD8 T cells in ankylosing spondylitis. Library preparation for TCR beta used quantitative 5'-RACE with molecular barcodes. From the 5' RACE reads, TCRdb called clonotypes with MiXCR, one entry per CDR3 protein. The sample lists 200,000 to 250,000 distinct CDR3 sequences; over 8.5% were seen once. Study-wide results and limits: Researchers reportedly found disease-linked clones significantly enriched in matched ankylosing spondylitis synovial fluid. In peripheral blood, disease-linked CD8+ clones occurred at relatively low frequencies.

The ends were cut back, 2 bases at V and 4 bases at J, with 15 bases in the middle. Germline V gene lookup returns CDR1 DFQATT and CDR2 SNEGSKA (reference sequence). The CDR3 runs 15 residues. This TCR was sampled from a male donor with ankylosing spondylitis or in good health (not recorded which). The genes are TRBV20-1 and TRBJ1-3, with D perhaps TRBD1 (6 bases). The material sequenced was blood, either unsorted or a sorted T cell fraction (not recorded which). The chain's CDR3 is CSARKAGVAGNTIYF. The CDR3 DNA is TGCAGTGCTAGAAAGGCAGGGGTGGCAGGAAACACCATATATTTT.